These 15 T cell receptor beta chains came from one sample sequenced in a study of identical twins. TCRdb passed the 5' RACE reads through MiXCR, listing each CDR3 protein once. This sample has about 18,000 distinct CDR3 sequences, with just under 70% found just once. Material for sequencing was memory (CD45RO+) T cells sorted from blood. The receptor set was obtained from a woman between 18 and 30 years old in good health. This table probably holds off-target reads from a library built for another chain.

This chain connects TRBV20-1 to TRBJ2-3; 10 bases agree with TRBD2. CDR1 and CDR2 (germline): DFQATT, SNEGSKA (reference sequence). The CDR3 contains 14 residues. V lost 6 bases and J lost 2; bases outside the gene matches: 5. For the CDR3, the DNA is TGCAGTGCGGAAGCGGGAGGGCCCACAGATACGCAGTATTTT. This encodes CSAEAGGPTDTQYF.

The chain combines TRBV12-3 or TRBV12-4 with TRBJ2-3; D may match TRBD1 or TRBD2 (5 bases each). V was cut by 3 bases and J by 6 bases, with 13 bases left in between. This CDR3 has 14 residues. CDR3 nucleotide sequence: TGTGCCAGCAGTTTCGGGACGGTCGGGGATACGCAGTATTTT. Protein sequence: CASSFGTVGDTQYF.

The rearrangement joins TRBV20-1 to TRBJ2-7; maybe TRBD1 (6 bases). Deletions cut 3 bases from V and 4 bases from J, with 16 bases between. This CDR3 has 14 residues. Germline-derived CDR1 and CDR2 are DFQATT and SNEGSKA (reference sequence). The CDR3 loop reads CSASLSGERYEQYF. DNA of the CDR3: TGCAGTGCTAGTCTTTCAGGGGAAAGGTACGAGCAGTACTTC.

J is TRBJ2-2 and V is TRBV7-2; no clear D. Germline V gene lookup returns CDR1 SGHTA and CDR2 FQGNSA. V lost 1 base and J lost 5, with 14 bases in between. The CDR3 runs 16 residues. CDR3 amino acids: CASSLGPNPRTGELFF. Here the CDR3 DNA reads TGTGCCAGCAGCTTAGGGCCCAACCCCAGGACCGGGGAGCTGTTTTTT.

This clonotype came up once. The genes are TRBV11-3 and TRBJ2-7, with D possibly being TRBD1 (6 bases). The CDR3 contains 13 residues. CDR1 SGHNT and CDR2 YENEEA come from the germline V gene. Trimming pared 5 bases from V and 3 bases from J, leaving 11 bases between. This CDR3 is CASSQDRHYEQYF. In DNA, the CDR3 is TGTGCCAGCAGCCAAGACAGGCACTACGAGCAGTACTTC.

This clonotype showed up just once. The chain is built from TRBV18 and TRBJ2-7; a possible D gene is TRBD1 (6 bases). Germline-derived CDR1 and CDR2 are KGHSH and LQKENI. The CDR3 runs to 14 residues. V lost 3 bases, J lost 0 bases, and 9 bases lay in between. In DNA, the CDR3 is TGTGCCAGCTCACCCCGACAGGACTCCTACGAGCAGTACTTC. Protein sequence: CASSPRQDSYEQYF.

The rearrangement joins TRBV28 to TRBJ2-7, with D uncertain. Per germline, CDR1 MDHEN and CDR2 SYDVKM. This CDR3 comprises 12 residues. Trimming took off 8 bases at V and 4 bases at J, with 12 bases between the two ends. The CDR3 bases are TGTGCCAGCGGCGACCGACGATACGAGCAGTACTTC. Translated, it gives CASGDRRYEQYF.

This clonotype has a single count. This chain's CDR3 is CASSRSYREYTQYF. The DNA for the CDR3 is TGTGCCAGCAGCCGATCGTACAGGGAATATACGCAGTATTTT. The rearrangement joins TRBV5-6 to TRBJ2-3; D is perhaps TRBD1 (6 bases). The V end was cut by 4 bases, the J end by 7 bases, with 16 bases between. This CDR3 spans 14 amino acids. Germline V CDR1 and CDR2: SGHDT, YYEEEE.

V and J are TRBV19 and TRBJ2-2; D gene unclear. CDR1 is LNHDA and CDR2 is SQIVND in the germline V gene (reference sequence). There are 13 residues in the CDR3. V was clipped by 3 bases and J by 6 bases, with 8 bases between them. CDR3 region: CASSMQYAGELFF. CDR3 in DNA: TGTGCCAGTAGTATGCAGTACGCCGGGGAGCTGTTTTTT.

The chain employs TRBV11-3 and TRBJ2-1, with 9 bases fitting TRBD2. Looked up from germline, CDR1 is SGHNT and CDR2 is YENEEA. This CDR3 is built from 16 residues. Germline trimming cut 0 bases from V and 8 bases from J; bases unmatched to any gene: 8. CDR3 DNA sequence: TGTGCCAGCAGCTTAGACGGGCGGGAGGGCCGAGATGAGCAGTTCTTC. Translating gives CASSLDGREGRDEQFF.

V and J are TRBV5-1 and TRBJ2-1, with 7 bases aligning to TRBD2. Germline V lookup: CDR1 SGHRS, CDR2 YFSETQ. This CDR3 comprises 17 residues. Losses at the gene ends were 0 bases for V and 1 base for J; bases not matched to a gene: 7. The CDR3 DNA is TGCGCCAGCAGCTTGGGAATCGGGGGGAGTTCCTACAATGAGCAGTTCTTC. This codes for CASSLGIGGSSYNEQFF.

The CDR3 loop reads CASSSRDRRNEQFF. The CDR3 nucleotides read TGTGCCAGCTCGTCCCGGGACAGGAGGAATGAGCAGTTCTTC. The rearrangement joins TRBV18 to TRBJ2-1; 8 bases map to TRBD1. The CDR3 runs 14 residues. Looked up from germline, CDR1 is KGHSH and CDR2 is LQKENI. The junction had 8 bases not matched to a gene; V was cut back by 6 bases and J by 7 bases.

This clonotype is classed as medium-sized (0.01 to 0.1%). This chain connects TRBV12-2 to TRBJ2-2; TRBD2 is taken as the D call from the table, unchecked against the DNA. TRBV12-2 is designated a pseudogene. This CDR3 contains 19 residues. The chain's CDR3 is CASRSTFGASDLNTGELFF. CDR3 coding DNA: TGTGCAAGTCGCTCCACCTTCGGGGCTAGCGATTTAAACACCGGGGAGCTGTTTTTT.

The chain joins TRBV12-2 to TRBJ2-2; TRBD2 is taken as the D call from the table, unchecked against the DNA. TRBV12-2 is listed as a pseudogene. CDR3 length equals 15 residues. The CDR3 DNA is TGTGCAAGTCGCTTAGTATCGGGGGAGGCCGGGGAGCTGTTTTTT. It translates to CASRLVSGEAGELFF.

The genes are TRBV6-2 or TRBV6-3 and TRBJ2-2; TRBD2 aligns across 12 bases. Germline V gene sequence: CDR1 MNHEY, CDR2 SVGEGT. The CDR3 spans 16 residues. V trimming: 5 bases; J trimming: 5 bases; junction bases outside the gene matches: 6. CDR3 residues: CASSARLAGETGELFF. CDR3 DNA: TGTGCCAGCAGTGCCCGACTAGCGGGAGAGACCGGGGAGCTGTTTTTT.